By share, the clone carrying this T cell receptor (beta chain) ranks as medium-sized. Its matching antigen is unknown. Germline-derived CDR1 and CDR2 are DFQATT and SNEGSKA (reference sequence). The CDR3 is 15 amino acids. V was shortened by 0 bases and J by 2 bases, with 8 bases between the two germline ends. The sample's treatment: roughly ten-day PBMC culture with coronavirus spike peptide pools or control peptides (ViraFEST assay). The Oncomine TCR Beta short-read assay sequenced DNA from cultured CD4+ T cells. Cultures of CD4+ T cells served as the source for extracting genomic DNA. Each CDR3 protein is one row after TCRdb ran MiXCR on the PCR reads. The table lists about 19,000 distinct CDR3 sequences, less than 60% of them singletons. This entry is derived from a study of vaccination and CD4 T cells after COVID-19.

This sequence joins TRBV20-1 and TRBJ1-6; D gene ambiguous. This receptor was obtained from a human donor who had recovered from COVID-19. The sequenced sample was CD4+ T cells from blood, cultured in vitro, obtained after SARS-CoV-2 vaccination. For the CDR3, the DNA is TGCAGTGCTAGAGATCAGCAGACCTATAATTCACCCCTCCACTTT. Translating gives CSARDQQTYNSPLHF.